This T cell receptor (beta chain) was identified in a study of blood T cell repertoires in COVID-19. Researchers sorted participants into cohorts using their self-reported clinical history. The CDR3 is 12 amino acids. CDR1 GTSNPN and CDR2 SVGIG come from the germline V gene (reference sequence). Deletions cut 4 bases from V and 8 bases from J, with 14 bases between. Sequencing used immunoSEQ multiplex PCR; TCRdb keeps in-frame clones, though not all of them. The sample consists of about 240,000 clones, around 89% of them appearing once. The receptor was isolated from a woman under 40 who had recovered from COVID-19. The J gene is TRBJ1-2, the V gene TRBV30; D is perhaps TRBD1 (6 bases). Sequenced: PBMCs or T cells enriched from blood (not recorded which). The CDR3 here is CAWNDRTEGYTF. CDR3 DNA: TGTGCCTGGAACGACAGGACGGAAGGCTACACCTTC.